Below are 15 T cell receptor beta chains sequenced from a single sample in a study of blood T cells in healthy people across ages. Through a sample-barcoded 5' primer and a J-beta primer mix, a second PCR was run for roughly 7 to 11 cycles. TCRdb redid the calling of the 5' RACE reads with MiXCR, one entry per CDR3 protein. The table records about 830,000 distinct CDR3 sequences, roughly 64% of them present only once. Material: blood. Receptor source: a man aged 25-45 years in good health.

This clonotype has only a few counts. The chain couples TRBV25-1 to TRBJ1-1, with unresolved D. V shed 5 bases and J shed 1 base, with 11 bases lying between them. The CDR3 runs to 14 residues. Germline V gene data show CDR1 as MGHDK and CDR2 as SYGVNS. The CDR3 DNA follows: TGTGCCAGCAGTTGGGAGGGATCGAACACTGAAGCTTTCTTT. This translates into CASSWEGSNTEAFF.

The chain is built from TRBV4-2 and TRBJ2-1, with D possibly matching TRBD2 (6 bases). The CDR3 length is 17 residues. The V gene lost 5 bases and the J gene lost 0 bases, with 17 bases spanning the gap. Germline V gene sequence: CDR1 LGHNA, CDR2 YNFKEQ. CDR3 protein: CASSNGSPSLSYNEQFF. The CDR3 DNA reads TGTGCCAGCAGCAACGGGAGTCCCTCCCTCTCCTACAATGAGCAGTTCTTC.

The V and J genes are TRBV29-1 and TRBJ2-3; 7 positions match TRBD1. The length of the CDR3 is 12 residues. Per the germline V gene, CDR1 is SQVTM and CDR2 is ANQGSEA. Trimming removed 6 bases from V and 11 bases from J; junction bases left unmatched: 11. The chain's CDR3 is CSVKEGRGKQYF. As DNA, the CDR3 is TGCAGCGTAAAAGAAGGCAGGGGGAAGCAGTATTTT.

The chain joins TRBV29-1 to TRBJ1-5; TRBD1 is a possible D gene (5 bases). This CDR3 contains 12 residues. Germline-derived CDR1 and CDR2 are SQVTM and ANQGSEA. The germline V and J ends were trimmed by 6 bases and 3 bases, with 9 bases remaining between them. The CDR3 DNA follows: TGCAGCGTGCGGGACCTCAATCAGCCCCAGCATTTT. Translation: CSVRDLNQPQHF.

The gene calls are TRBV12-3 or TRBV12-4 and TRBJ2-1, with 13 bases aligning to TRBD2. V lost 4 bases, J lost 8 bases, and 5 bases stayed unmatched. The CDR3 loop spans 15 amino acids. This chain's CDR3 is CASSSGTSGAYEQFF. CDR3 sequence (DNA): TGTGCCAGCAGTTCCGGGACTAGCGGGGCGTATGAGCAGTTCTTC.

The gene calls are TRBV28 and TRBJ2-1; no definite D call. The CDR3 has 16 amino acids. CDR1 is MDHEN, CDR2 SYDVKM, per germline. The V end was cut by 8 bases, the J end by 1 base, with 18 bases between. CDR3 sequence reads: CASPGPSRSSYNEQFF. Written as DNA, the CDR3 is TGTGCCAGCCCCGGTCCCAGTAGGTCTTCCTACAATGAGCAGTTCTTC.

The chain combines TRBV4-3 with TRBJ2-7; D perhaps matches TRBD2 (6 bases). Trimming took off 0 bases at V and 0 bases at J, with 18 bases between the two ends. Germline lookup yields CDR1 LGHNA and CDR2 YSLEER. The CDR3 spans 18 residues. CDR3 nucleotide sequence: TGCGCCAGCAGCCAAGACCACCCGGGAGTGGGCATCTCCTACGAGCAGTACTTC. The encoded protein is CASSQDHPGVGISYEQYF.

This sequence joins TRBV7-9 and TRBJ2-1, with a possible D match to TRBD1 (5 bases). The germline V and J ends were trimmed by 5 bases and 5 bases, with 10 bases remaining between them. The CDR3 is made up of 13 amino acids. Per the germline V gene, CDR1 is SEHNR and CDR2 is FQNEAQ (reference sequence). The CDR3 loop reads CASSPNRNNEQFF. Written as DNA, the CDR3 is TGTGCCAGCAGCCCTAACAGGAACAATGAGCAGTTCTTC.

V usage is TRBV6-6 and J usage is TRBJ2-7; TRBD2 is a possible D gene (5 bases). The V gene lost 1 base and the J gene lost 6 bases, with 13 bases spanning the gap. Germline CDR1 is MNHNY and CDR2 is SVGAGI (reference sequence). The CDR3 covers 14 residues. The CDR3 here is CASSYLRGGPEQYF. CDR3 DNA sequence: TGTGCCAGCAGTTACTTGCGAGGAGGACCCGAGCAGTACTTC.

The chain combines TRBV7-9 with TRBJ2-3, with TRBD1 as a possible D gene (5 bases). In germline, CDR1 is SEHNR, CDR2 FQNEAQ (reference sequence). This CDR3 is built from 13 residues. Trimming stripped 10 bases from V and 0 bases from J, with 11 bases between. CDR3 loop: CATRVRSTDTQYF. The CDR3 DNA is TGTGCCACCAGGGTTCGGAGCACAGATACGCAGTATTTT. Complete variable domain (other parts from reference TRBV7-9 and TRBJ2-3): DTGVSQNPRHKITKRGQNVTFRCDPISEHNRLYWYRQTLGQGPEFLTYFQNEAQLEKSRLLSDRFSAERPKGSFSTLEIQRTEQGDSAMYLCATRVRSTDTQYFGPGTRLTVL.

The V and J genes are TRBV7-3 and TRBJ2-5; possibly TRBD2 for D (6 bases). The CDR3 is made up of 14 amino acids. CDR1 and CDR2 (germline): SGHTA, FQGTGA. Trimming removed 3 bases at V and 3 bases at J, with 11 bases between. CDR3 bases: TGTGCCAGCAGCTTCGGGAGCTCGAAAGAGACCCAGTACTTC. Its translation is CASSFGSSKETQYF.

The gene calls are TRBV7-9 and TRBJ1-4; D is uncertain. The V gene's germline CDR1 is SEHNR and CDR2 FQNEAQ (reference sequence). The CDR3 is 15 amino acids. Trimming cost V 0 bases and J 4 bases, with 9 bases left between them. This CDR3 reads CASSLAGQLNEKLFF. Written as DNA, the CDR3 is TGTGCCAGCAGCTTAGCGGGTCAGCTTAATGAAAAACTGTTTTTT.

J is TRBJ2-5 and V is TRBV6-1; TRBD2 matches 9 bases. Judging by the DNA end, TRBJ2-7 fits better; the J call may be wrong. The germline CDR1 and CDR2 sequences are MNHNS and SASEGT. The CDR3 loop spans 14 amino acids. The CDR3, as DNA: TGTGCCAGCCTGCGGGAGGGCGGGTTGTTCGAGCAGTACTTC. This sequence encodes CASLREGGLFEQYF.

The chain links TRBV4-2 to TRBJ2-6, with 13 bases that match TRBD2. The CDR3 covers 19 residues. Germline CDR1 is LGHNA and CDR2 is YNFKEQ. Trimming at V came to 0 bases and at J to 0 bases, leaving 2 bases not matched to a gene. In DNA, the CDR3 is TGTGCCAGCAGCCAAGAGACTAGCGGGAGGAGCTCTGGGGCCAACGTCCTGACTTTC. It specifies CASSQETSGRSSGANVLTF.

This chain joins TRBV19 and TRBJ1-1; D unclear. The CDR3 has 14 residues. Trimming took off 0 bases at V and 4 bases at J, with 9 bases between the two ends. Germline V lookup: CDR1 LNHDA, CDR2 SQIVND (reference sequence). CDR3 amino acids: CASSIDRRGTEAFF. Written as DNA, the CDR3 is TGTGCCAGTAGTATAGATAGACGGGGCACTGAAGCTTTCTTT.